This TCR beta chain was observed in a study of blood T cell repertoires in COVID-19. Looking at the study overall: From the United States, Italy and Spain came samples of acute and convalescent COVID-19. Sample material is recorded as cDNA or gDNA derived from T cells, B-cell-depleted T cells, or PBMCs.

Using immunoSEQ multiplex PCR, the repertoire was profiled, and TCRdb retains in-frame clones only, with some absent. Here the sample spans roughly 43,000 clones, roughly 85% being singletons. The V gene end was trimmed by 0 bases and the J gene end by 3 bases; junction bases not matched to a gene: 1. Looked up from germline, CDR1 is SGHNT and CDR2 is YYREEE (reference sequence). The CDR3 runs 14 residues. The sequence was obtained from a man between 60 and 70 years old with active COVID-19. The chain has TRBV5-4 and TRBJ1-2, with 8 bases that match TRBD1. Source material: peripheral blood. The CDR3 DNA is TGTGCCAGCAGCTTGGGACAGGGGCACTATGGCTACACCTTC. Protein: CASSLGQGHYGYTF.